This T cell receptor beta chain derives from a study of blood T cell repertoires in COVID-19. Study-level background: Acute and convalescent COVID-19 specimens originated in the United States, Italy and Spain. In each case, the material was cDNA or gDNA derived from T cells, B-cell-depleted T cells, or PBMCs.

Per the authors' pipeline: Estimation of nucleated cell counts relied on the amplification of reference gene primers. TCRdb's table, derived via immunoSEQ multiplex PCR, lists solely in-frame clones and lacks some. V and J calls and clone size are copied from that table; D and trimming were computed from the DNA. Of approximately 250,000 clones in the sample, around 83% were seen once. Ten or more counts support this clone. This CDR3 has 15 residues. Germline assignment: CDR1 SGHKS and CDR2 YYEKEE (reference sequence). The V gene lost 2 bases and the J gene lost 3 bases, with 14 bases spanning the gap.

Sequenced: peripheral blood. The J gene is TRBJ1-2, the V gene TRBV5-5, with D perhaps matching TRBD1 (6 bases). The clonotype originates from a man aged 35-49 years who had recovered from COVID-19. CDR3 sequence reads: CASSFQTGGHYGYTF. DNA for the CDR3: TGTGCCAGCAGCTTTCAAACGGGGGGCCACTATGGCTACACCTTC.